This TCR beta chain is from a study of T cell responses to AZD1222 COVID-19 vaccine. Study summary: Pooled in the analysis were second doses at about 4 or about 12 weeks. Whole-study results and caveats: No day 14 peak samples; only post-peak repertoires were characterized. Variant regions that are unmutated are reportedly the target of nearly half of spike-specific TCRs. White British ancestry dominated among donors, who included more females, and clonal diversity was possibly underestimated.

Method: immunoSEQ multiplex PCR; TCRdb's copy keeps in-frame clones and lacks some. The data hold around 250,000 clones, with just over 90% observed a single time. The germline gives CDR1 MNHEY, CDR2 SMNVEV (reference sequence). The ends lost 3 bases at V and 9 bases at J; junction bases unmatched: 10. The CDR3 contains 16 residues. With respect to this clone: Its antigen is not identified.

The rearrangement links TRBV27 to TRBJ2-1; 11 nucleotides line up with TRBD2. The source was peripheral blood, collected on day 0 of AZD1222 vaccination. The sequence came from an adult in good health. The CDR3 nucleotides are TGTGCCAGCAGTTTCGCCCGGACTAGCGGGTTCGGTGAGCAGTTCTTC. The encoded protein is CASSFARTSGFGEQFF.